This is a list of T cell receptor beta chains from one sample in a study of CD8 T cells in Susac syndrome. TCRdb redid the calling of the immunoSEQ multiplex PCR reads with MiXCR, one entry per CDR3 protein. The repertoire has some 120,000 distinct CDR3 sequences, 85% to 95% of them found once; the top ten carry approximately 0.31%. The specimen was CD8+ T cells from PBMCs. The receptors come from a human donor with multiple sclerosis. Each CDR3 is given with its conserved first and last residue. Each record gives: V gene, J gene, CDR3 protein.

>TRBV27|TRBJ2-7
CASSLKGAGYEQYF
>TRBV6-6|TRBJ2-7
CASSYQGIYEQYF
>TRBV11-3|TRBJ1-1
CASSLAPSSPEAFF
>TRBV12-3/TRBV12-4|TRBJ2-3
CASSTTYGGPTDTQYF
>TRBV19|TRBJ2-2
CASSKWTANTGELFF
>TRBV9|TRBJ2-4
CASSPLGQQKNIQYF
>TRBV24-1|TRBJ1-3
CATSDYGNTIYF
>TRBV27|TRBJ2-1
CASSFDENNEQFF
>TRBV12-3/TRBV12-4|TRBJ2-3
CASLAVGGLSTDTQYF
>TRBV6-1|TRBJ2-2
CASSEIRTGGDTGELFF
>TRBV29-1|TRBJ1-5
CSVGTGRGNQPQHF
>TRBV12-3/TRBV12-4|TRBJ2-3
CASSLGVRGIDTQYF
>TRBV19|TRBJ2-7
CASSMAGGPSNEQYF
>TRBV28|TRBJ2-7
CASRSGTGYEQYF
>TRBV28|TRBJ2-5
CASSVGGPSDETQYF
>TRBV13|TRBJ1-5
CASSLGGSLDSNQPQHF
>TRBV29-1|TRBJ2-3
CSVASGSPNTDTQYF
>TRBV2|TRBJ2-1
CASSATSGSYNEQFF
>TRBV7-9|TRBJ1-2
CASSAQGHPTNYGYTF
>TRBV20-1|TRBJ1-2
CSARDPDRGIYGYTF
>TRBV9|TRBJ2-5
CASSATGVSETQYF
>TRBV30|TRBJ1-3
CAWGTGSGNTIYF
>TRBV6-6|TRBJ2-7
CASSSRSRPVGF
>TRBV6-2/TRBV6-3|TRBJ2-4
CASSYLAPIIAKNIQYF
>TRBV7-9|TRBJ1-3
CASSPTLGQDSGNTIYF
>TRBV20-1|TRBJ2-5
CSARDRLAGSLTQYF
>TRBV7-9|TRBJ2-5
CASSPRLAHQETQYF
>TRBV5-1|TRBJ1-1
CASSSHNLGNTEAFF
>TRBV5-6|TRBJ2-7
CASSSIRDSRNGYEQYF
>TRBV27|TRBJ1-2
CASSLSRVDRNAILGYTF
>TRBV12-3/TRBV12-4|TRBJ1-2
CASSGTGLADGYTF
>TRBV9|TRBJ2-1
CASRAPAGGDEQFF
>TRBV15|TRBJ2-3
CATSRDRRGTDTQYF
>TRBV5-6|TRBJ1-5
CASSATGDGPQHF
>TRBV3-1|TRBJ2-7
CASSQASYSDRVYEQYF
>TRBV2|TRBJ1-3
CASSESVRLGNTIYF
>TRBV4-2|TRBJ1-1
CASSQVYQQNEAFF
>TRBV7-9|TRBJ2-7
CASSSTGGAGLEQYF
>TRBV15|TRBJ2-1
CATSRVPPPDEQFF
>TRBV25-1|TRBJ2-1
CASSDRRGGYNEQFF
>TRBV9|TRBJ2-5
CASSGGSSGTQYF
>TRBV5-6|TRBJ2-3
CASSLFQAASTDTQYF
>TRBV28|TRBJ1-5
CASSRGPNQPQHF
>TRBV11-3|TRBJ2-4
CASSSGTSGRIQYF
>TRBV5-1|TRBJ2-5
CASSLRSGRGGETQYF
>TRBV9|TRBJ2-7
CASSVEGMIDEQYF
>TRBV28|TRBJ1-1
CASSLHPGTPNTEAFF